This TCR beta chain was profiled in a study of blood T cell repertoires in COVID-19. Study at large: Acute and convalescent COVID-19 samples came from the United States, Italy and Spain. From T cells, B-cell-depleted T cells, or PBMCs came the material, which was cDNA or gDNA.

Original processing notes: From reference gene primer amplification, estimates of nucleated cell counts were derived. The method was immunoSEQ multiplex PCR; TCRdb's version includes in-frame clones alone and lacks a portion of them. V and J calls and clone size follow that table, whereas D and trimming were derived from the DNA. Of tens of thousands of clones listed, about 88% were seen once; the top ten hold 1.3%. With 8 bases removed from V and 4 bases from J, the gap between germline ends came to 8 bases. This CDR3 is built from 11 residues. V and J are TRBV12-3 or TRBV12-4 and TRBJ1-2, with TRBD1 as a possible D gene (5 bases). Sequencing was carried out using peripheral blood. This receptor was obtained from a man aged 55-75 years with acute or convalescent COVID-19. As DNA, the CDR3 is TGTGCCAGCTCTGGGGCCTATGGCTACACCTTC. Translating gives CASSGAYGYTF.